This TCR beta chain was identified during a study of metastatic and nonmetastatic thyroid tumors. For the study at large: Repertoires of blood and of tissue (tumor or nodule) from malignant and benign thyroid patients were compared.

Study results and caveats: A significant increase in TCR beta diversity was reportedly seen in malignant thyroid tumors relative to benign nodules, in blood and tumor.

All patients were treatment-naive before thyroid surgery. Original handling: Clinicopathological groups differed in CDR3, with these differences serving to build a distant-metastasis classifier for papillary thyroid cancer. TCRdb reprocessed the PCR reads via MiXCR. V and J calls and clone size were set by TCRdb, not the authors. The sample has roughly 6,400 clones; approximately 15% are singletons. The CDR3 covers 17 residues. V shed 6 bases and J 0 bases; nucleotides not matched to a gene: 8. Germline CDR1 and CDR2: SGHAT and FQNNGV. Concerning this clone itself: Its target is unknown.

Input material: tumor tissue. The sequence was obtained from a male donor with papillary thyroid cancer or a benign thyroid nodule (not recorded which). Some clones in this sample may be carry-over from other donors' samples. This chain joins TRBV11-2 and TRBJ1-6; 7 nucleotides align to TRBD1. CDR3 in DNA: TGTGCCAGCAGAAGACAGGGAAAGAGCTCCTATAATTCACCCCTCCACTTT. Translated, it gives CASRRQGKSSYNSPLHF.